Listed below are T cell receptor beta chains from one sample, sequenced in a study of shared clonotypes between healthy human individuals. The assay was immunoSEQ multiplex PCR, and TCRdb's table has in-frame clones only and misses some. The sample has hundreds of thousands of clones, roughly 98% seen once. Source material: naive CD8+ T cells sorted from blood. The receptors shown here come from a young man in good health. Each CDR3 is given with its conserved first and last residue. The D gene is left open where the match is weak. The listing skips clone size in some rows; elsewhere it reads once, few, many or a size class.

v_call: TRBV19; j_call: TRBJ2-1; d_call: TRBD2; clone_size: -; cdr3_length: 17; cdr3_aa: CASSVTSGSGSYNEQFF; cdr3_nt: TGTGCCAGTAGTGTCACTAGCGGGAGTGGGTCCTACAATGAGCAGTTCTTC
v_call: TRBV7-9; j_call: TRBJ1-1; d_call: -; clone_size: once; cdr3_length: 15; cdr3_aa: CASSTTTDLNTEAFF; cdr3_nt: TGTGCCAGCAGCACCACGACAGATCTGAACACTGAAGCTTTCTTT
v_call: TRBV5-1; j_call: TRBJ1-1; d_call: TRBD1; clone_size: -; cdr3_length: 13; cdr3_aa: CASSSSQGAEAFF; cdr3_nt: TGCGCCAGCAGCTCCTCACAGGGGGCTGAAGCTTTCTTT
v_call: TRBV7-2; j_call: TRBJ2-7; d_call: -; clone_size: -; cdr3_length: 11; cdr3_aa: CASSLGREQYF; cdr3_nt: TGTGCCAGCAGCTTAGGTCGCGAGCAGTACTTC
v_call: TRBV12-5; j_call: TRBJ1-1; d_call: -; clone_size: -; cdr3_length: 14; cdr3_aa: CASGPTGQYTEAFF; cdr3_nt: TGTGCTAGTGGTCCAACTGGACAGTACACTGAAGCTTTCTTT
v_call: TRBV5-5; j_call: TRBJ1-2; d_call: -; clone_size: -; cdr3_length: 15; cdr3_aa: CASSFYRESADGYTF; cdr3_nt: TGTGCCAGCAGCTTTTACAGGGAGTCGGCTGATGGCTACACCTTC
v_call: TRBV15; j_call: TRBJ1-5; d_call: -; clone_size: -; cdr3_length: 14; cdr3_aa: CATSGYRVNQPQHF; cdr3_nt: TGTGCCACCAGCGGGTACAGGGTCAATCAGCCCCAGCATTTT
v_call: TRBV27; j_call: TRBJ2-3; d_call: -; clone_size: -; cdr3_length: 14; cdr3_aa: CASSFSSPTDTQYF; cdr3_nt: TGTGCCAGCAGTTTTTCATCCCCCACAGATACGCAGTATTTT
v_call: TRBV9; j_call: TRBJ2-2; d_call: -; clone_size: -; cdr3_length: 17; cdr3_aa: CASSVGPQQGHTGELFF; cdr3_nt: TGTGCCAGCAGCGTAGGACCTCAGCAGGGGCACACCGGGGAGCTGTTTTTT
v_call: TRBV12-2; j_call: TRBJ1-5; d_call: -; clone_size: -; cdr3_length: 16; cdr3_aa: CASRLAARHSNQPQHF; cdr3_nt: TGTGCAAGTCGCTTAGCTGCCAGGCACTCTAATCAGCCCCAGCATTTT
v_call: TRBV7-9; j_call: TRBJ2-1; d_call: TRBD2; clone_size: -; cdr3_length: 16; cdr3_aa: CASSDNSGSRYNEQFF; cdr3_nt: TGTGCCAGCAGCGACAATAGCGGGAGTCGGTACAATGAGCAGTTCTTC
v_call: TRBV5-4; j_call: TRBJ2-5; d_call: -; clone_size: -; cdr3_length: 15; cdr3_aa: CASSGGWVSRETQYF; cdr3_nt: TGTGCCAGCAGCGGGGGGTGGGTTTCCAGAGAGACCCAGTACTTC
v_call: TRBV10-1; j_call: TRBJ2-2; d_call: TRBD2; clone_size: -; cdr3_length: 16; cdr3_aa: CASGESGSLQPGELFF; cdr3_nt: TGCGCCAGCGGAGAAAGCGGGAGCTTGCAGCCCGGGGAGCTGTTTTTT
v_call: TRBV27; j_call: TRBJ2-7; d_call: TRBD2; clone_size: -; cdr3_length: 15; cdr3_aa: CASRRQREEIYEQYF; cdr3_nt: TGTGCCAGCAGACGTCAGCGGGAGGAAATCTACGAGCAGTACTTC
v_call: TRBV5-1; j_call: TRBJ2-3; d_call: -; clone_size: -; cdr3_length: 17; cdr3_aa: CASSSYRERFDTDTQYF; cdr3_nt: TGCGCCAGCAGCTCGTACAGGGAGAGGTTTGACACAGATACGCAGTATTTT
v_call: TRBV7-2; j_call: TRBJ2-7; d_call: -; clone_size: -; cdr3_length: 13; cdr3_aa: CASIMGNSYEQYF; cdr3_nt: TGTGCCAGCATAATGGGAAATTCCTACGAGCAGTACTTC
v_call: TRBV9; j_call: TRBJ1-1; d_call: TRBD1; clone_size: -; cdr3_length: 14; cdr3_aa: CASSHGTGVSEAFF; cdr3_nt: TGTGCCAGCAGCCACGGGACAGGGGTTTCTGAAGCTTTCTTT
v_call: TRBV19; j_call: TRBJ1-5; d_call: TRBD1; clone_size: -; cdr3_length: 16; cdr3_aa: CASSITFWDRGEPQHF; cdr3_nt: TGTGCCAGTAGTATTACCTTTTGGGACAGGGGAGAGCCCCAGCATTTT
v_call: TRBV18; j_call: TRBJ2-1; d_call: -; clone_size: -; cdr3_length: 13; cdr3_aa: CASSPLAGNEQFF; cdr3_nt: TGTGCCAGCTCACCACTAGCTGGCAATGAGCAGTTCTTC
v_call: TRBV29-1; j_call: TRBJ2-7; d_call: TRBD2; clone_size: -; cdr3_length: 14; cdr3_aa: CSVKTSGSSYEQYF; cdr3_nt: TGCAGCGTTAAAACTAGCGGTAGCTCCTACGAGCAGTACTTC
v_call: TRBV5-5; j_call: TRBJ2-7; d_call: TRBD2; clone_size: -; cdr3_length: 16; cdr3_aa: CASSFLIAGSSYEQYF; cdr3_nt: TGTGCCAGCAGCTTTTTGATAGCGGGAAGCTCCTACGAGCAGTACTTC
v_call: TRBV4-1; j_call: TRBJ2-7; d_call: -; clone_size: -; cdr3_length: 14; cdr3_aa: CASSQGPLGYEQYF; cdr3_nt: TGCGCCAGCAGCCAAGGACCGCTGGGGTACGAGCAGTACTTC
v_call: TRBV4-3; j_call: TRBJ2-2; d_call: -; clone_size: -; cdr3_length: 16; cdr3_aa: CASSQDNLIEGRELFF; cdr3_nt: TGCGCCAGCAGCCAAGATAATCTAATCGAAGGGAGGGAGCTGTTTTTT
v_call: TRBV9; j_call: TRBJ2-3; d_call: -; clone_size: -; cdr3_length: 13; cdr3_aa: CASSDEITDTQYF; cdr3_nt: TGTGCCAGCAGCGACGAAATCACAGATACGCAGTATTTT
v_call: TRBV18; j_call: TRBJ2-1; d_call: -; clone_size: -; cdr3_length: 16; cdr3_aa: CASSPPGQGYDNEQFF; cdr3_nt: TGTGCCAGCTCACCACCCGGCCAGGGGTATGACAATGAGCAGTTCTTC
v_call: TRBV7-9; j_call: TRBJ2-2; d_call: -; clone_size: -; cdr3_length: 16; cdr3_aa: CASSLGGAGNTGELFF; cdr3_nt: TGTGCCAGCAGCTTAGGCGGCGCGGGGAACACCGGGGAGCTGTTTTTT
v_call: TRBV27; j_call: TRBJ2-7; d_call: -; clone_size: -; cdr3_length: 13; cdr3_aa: CASSLSNRPEQYF; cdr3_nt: TGTGCCAGCAGTTTATCGAACAGACCCGAGCAGTACTTC
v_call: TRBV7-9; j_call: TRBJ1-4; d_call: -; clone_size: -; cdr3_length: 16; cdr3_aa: CASSLTSTPTNEKLFF; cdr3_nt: TGTGCCAGCAGCTTGACGTCGACACCAACTAATGAAAAACTGTTTTTT
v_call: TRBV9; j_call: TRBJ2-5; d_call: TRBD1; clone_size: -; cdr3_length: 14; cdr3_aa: CASSRQGRGETQYF; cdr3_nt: TGTGCCAGCAGCAGACAGGGGCGTGGTGAGACCCAGTACTTC
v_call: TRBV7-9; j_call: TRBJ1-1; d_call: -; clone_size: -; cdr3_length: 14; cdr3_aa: CASSLAGIHTEAFF; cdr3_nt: TGTGCCAGCAGCTTAGCAGGAATCCACACTGAAGCTTTCTTT
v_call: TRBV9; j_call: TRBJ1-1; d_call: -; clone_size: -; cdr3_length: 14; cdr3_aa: CASSVGWGNTEAFF; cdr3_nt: TGTGCCAGCAGCGTCGGTTGGGGGAACACTGAAGCTTTCTTT
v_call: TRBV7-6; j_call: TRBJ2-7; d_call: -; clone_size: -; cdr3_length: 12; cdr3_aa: CASSGGQPPQYF; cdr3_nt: TGTGCCAGCAGCGGCGGACAGCCGCCGCAGTACTTC
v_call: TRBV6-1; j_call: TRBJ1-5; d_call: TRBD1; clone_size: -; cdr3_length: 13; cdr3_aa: CASRGQVDQPQHF; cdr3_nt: TGTGCCAGCAGAGGACAGGTCGATCAGCCCCAGCATTTT
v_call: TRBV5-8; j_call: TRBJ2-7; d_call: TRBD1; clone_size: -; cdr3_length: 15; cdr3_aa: CASSTGDSRADEQYF; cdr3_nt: TGTGCCAGCAGCACTGGGGACAGCCGCGCGGACGAGCAGTACTTC
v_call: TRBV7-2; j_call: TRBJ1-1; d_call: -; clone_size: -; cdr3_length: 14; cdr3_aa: CASSPGQGLTEAFF; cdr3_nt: TGTGCCAGCAGCCCTGGGCAGGGACTCACTGAAGCTTTCTTT